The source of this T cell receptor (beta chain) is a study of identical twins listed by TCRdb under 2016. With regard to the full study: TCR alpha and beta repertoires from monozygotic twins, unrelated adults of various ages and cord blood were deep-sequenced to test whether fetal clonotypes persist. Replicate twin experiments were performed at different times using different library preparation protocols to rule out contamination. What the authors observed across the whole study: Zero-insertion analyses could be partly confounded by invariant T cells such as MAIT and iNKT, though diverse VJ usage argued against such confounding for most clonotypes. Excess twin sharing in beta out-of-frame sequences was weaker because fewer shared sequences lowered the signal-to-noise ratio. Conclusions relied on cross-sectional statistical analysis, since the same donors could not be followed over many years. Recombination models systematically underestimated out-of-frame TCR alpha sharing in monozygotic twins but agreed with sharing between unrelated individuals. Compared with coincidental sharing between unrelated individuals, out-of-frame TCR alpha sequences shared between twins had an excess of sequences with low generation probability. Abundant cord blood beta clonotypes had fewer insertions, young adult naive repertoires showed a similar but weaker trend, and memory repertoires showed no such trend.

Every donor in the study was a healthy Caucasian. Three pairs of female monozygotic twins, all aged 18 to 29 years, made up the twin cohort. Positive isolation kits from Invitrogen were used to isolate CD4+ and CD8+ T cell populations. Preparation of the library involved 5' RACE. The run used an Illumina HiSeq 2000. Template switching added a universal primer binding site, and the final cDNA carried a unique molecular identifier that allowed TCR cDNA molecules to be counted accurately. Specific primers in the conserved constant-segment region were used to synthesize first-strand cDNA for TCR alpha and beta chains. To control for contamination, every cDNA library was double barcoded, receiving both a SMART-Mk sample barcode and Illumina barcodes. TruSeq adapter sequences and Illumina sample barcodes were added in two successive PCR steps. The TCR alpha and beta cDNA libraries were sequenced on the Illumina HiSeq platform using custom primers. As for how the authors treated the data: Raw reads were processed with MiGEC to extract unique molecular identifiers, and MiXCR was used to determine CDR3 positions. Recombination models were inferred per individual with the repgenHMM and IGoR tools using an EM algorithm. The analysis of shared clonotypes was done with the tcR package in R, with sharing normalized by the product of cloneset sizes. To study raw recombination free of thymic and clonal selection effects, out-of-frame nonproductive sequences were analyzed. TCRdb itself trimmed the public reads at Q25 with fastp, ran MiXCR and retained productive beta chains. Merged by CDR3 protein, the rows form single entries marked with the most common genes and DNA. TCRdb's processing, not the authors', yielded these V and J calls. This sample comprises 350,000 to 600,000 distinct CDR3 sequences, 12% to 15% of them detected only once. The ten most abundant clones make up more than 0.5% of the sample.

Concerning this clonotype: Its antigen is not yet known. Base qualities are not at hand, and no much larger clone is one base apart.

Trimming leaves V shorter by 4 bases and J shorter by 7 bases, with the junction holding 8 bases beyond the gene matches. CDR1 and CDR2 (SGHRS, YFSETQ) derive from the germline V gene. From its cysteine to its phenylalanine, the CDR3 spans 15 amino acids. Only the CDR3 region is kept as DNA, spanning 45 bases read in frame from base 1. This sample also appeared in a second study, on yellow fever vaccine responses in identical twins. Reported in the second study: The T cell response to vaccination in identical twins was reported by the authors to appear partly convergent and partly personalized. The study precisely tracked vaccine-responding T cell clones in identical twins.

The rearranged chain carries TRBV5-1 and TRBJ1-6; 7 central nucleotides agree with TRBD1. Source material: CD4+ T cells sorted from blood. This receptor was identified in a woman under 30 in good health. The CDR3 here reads CASSLSQGENSPLHF. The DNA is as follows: TGCGCCAGCAGCCTGTCGCAGGGGGAGAATTCACCCCTCCACTTT. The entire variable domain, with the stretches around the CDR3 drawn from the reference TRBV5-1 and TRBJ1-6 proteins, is KAGVTQTPRYLIKTRGQQVTLSCSPISGHRSVSWYQQTPGQGLQFLFEYFSETQRNKGNFPGRFSGRQFSNSRSEMNVSTLELGDSALYLCASSLSQGENSPLHFGNGTRLTVT.